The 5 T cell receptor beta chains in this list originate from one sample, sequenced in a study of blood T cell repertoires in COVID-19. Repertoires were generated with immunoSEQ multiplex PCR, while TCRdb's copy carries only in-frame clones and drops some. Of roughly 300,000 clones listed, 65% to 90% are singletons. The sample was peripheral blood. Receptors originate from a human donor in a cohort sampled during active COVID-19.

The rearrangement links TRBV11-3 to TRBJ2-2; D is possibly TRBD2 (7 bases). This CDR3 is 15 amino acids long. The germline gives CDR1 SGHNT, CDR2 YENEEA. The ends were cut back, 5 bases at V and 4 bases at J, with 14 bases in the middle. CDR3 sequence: CASSRWGGSTGELFF. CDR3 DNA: TGTGCCAGCAGCCGTTGGGGGGGCAGCACCGGGGAGCTGTTTTTT.

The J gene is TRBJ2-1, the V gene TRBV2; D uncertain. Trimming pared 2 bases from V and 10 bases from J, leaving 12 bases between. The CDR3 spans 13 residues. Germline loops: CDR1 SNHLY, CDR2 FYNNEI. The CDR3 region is CASSERQAREQFF. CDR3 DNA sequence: TGTGCCAGCAGTGAAAGGCAGGCCAGGGAGCAGTTCTTC.

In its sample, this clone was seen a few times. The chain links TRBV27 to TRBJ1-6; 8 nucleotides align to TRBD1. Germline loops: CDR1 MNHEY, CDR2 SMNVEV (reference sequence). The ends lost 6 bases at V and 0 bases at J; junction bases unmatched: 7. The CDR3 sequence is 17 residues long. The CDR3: CASSLQGTGSYNSPLHF. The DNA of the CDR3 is TGTGCCAGCAGCCTCCAGGGGACAGGCTCCTATAATTCACCCCTCCACTTT.

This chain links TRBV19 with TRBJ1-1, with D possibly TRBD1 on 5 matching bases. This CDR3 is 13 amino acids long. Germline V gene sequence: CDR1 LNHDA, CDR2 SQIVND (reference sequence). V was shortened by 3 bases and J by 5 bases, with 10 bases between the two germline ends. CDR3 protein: CASSIKGYTEAFF. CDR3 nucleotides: TGTGCCAGTAGTATCAAGGGGTATACTGAAGCTTTCTTT.

The CDR3 sequence: CASSQSILGGTQYF. CDR3 DNA: TGTGCCAGCAGCCAAAGTATCCTGGGGGGTACGCAGTATTTT. The chain couples TRBV14 to TRBJ2-3, with a tentative D call TRBD2 (6 bases). Trimming left V 2 bases short and J 8 bases short, with 14 bases between. The CDR3 consists of 14 residues. CDR1 is SGHDN and CDR2 is FVKESK in the germline V gene.